One and the same sample provided the 17 T cell receptor beta chains below, sequenced in a study of blood T cell repertoires in COVID-19. Assay used: immunoSEQ multiplex PCR; TCRdb lists only in-frame clones, some missing. The sample consists of under 150,000 clones, just over 75% of them appearing once. The sequenced sample consisted of peripheral blood. These receptors all come from a human donor in a cohort sampled during active COVID-19.

The rearrangement uses TRBV6-5 and TRBJ2-5; weak D call: TRBD2 (6 bases). Germline CDR1 MNHEY, CDR2 SVGAGI. The CDR3 is made up of 15 amino acids. Trimming cost V 5 bases and J 5 bases, with 18 bases left between them. CDR3 amino acids: CASSRIGTQGETQYF. The CDR3 DNA sequence: TGTGCCAGCAGTCGCATCGGGACTCAAGGGGAGACCCAGTACTTC.

The CDR3 DNA reads as TGTGCCAGTTCACGATCGGGACAAACTAATGAAAAACTGTTTTTT. Its translation is CASSRSGQTNEKLFF. The V call is TRBV19, the J call TRBJ1-4, with D perhaps matching TRBD1 (6 bases). The CDR3 is made up of 15 amino acids. Per the germline V gene, CDR1 is LNHDA and CDR2 is SQIVND (reference sequence). Between the trimmed V and J ends, which lost 8 bases and 1 base, there was a span of 14 bases. The full variable domain, in which reference TRBV19 and TRBJ1-4 provide the parts outside the CDR3, is DGGITQSPKYLFRKEGQNVTLSCEQNLNHDAMYWYRQDPGQGLRLIYYSQIVNDFQKGDIAEGYSVSREKKESFPLTVTSAQKNPTAFYLCASSRSGQTNEKLFFGSGTQLSVL.

This clone was detected once. The CDR3, as DNA: TGTGCCAGCAGCCCGCGGGGGGCAGCTAACACTGAAGCTTTCTTT. Its translation is CASSPRGAANTEAFF. The rearrangement uses TRBV28 and TRBJ1-1, with TRBD1 as a possible D gene (6 bases). V gave up 6 bases and J gave up 2 bases, with 16 bases separating them. CDR1 is MDHEN and CDR2 is SYDVKM in the germline V gene. The CDR3 consists of 15 residues. Combining the CDR3 with reference TRBV28 and TRBJ1-1 gives the whole variable domain DVKVTQSSRYLVKRTGEKVFLECVQDMDHENMFWYRQDPGLGLRLIYFSYDVKMKEKGDIPEGYSVSREKKERFSLILESASTNQTSMYLCASSPRGAANTEAFFGQGTRLTVV.

This clone was counted between two and nine times. The chain recombines TRBV28 with TRBJ1-1; 8 bases are shared with TRBD1. CDR3 size: 16 residues. Per the germline V gene, CDR1 is MDHEN and CDR2 is SYDVKM. V was pared by 7 bases and J by 3 bases, with 13 bases of the junction left unmatched. The CDR3 here is CASITPQGALDTEAFF. CDR3 coding DNA: TGTGCCAGCATTACTCCGCAGGGGGCGTTGGACACTGAAGCTTTCTTT.

V usage is TRBV4-2 and J usage is TRBJ1-1; a weak D match, TRBD1 (5 bases). V lost 4 bases to trimming and J lost 1 base, with 19 bases between them. The CDR3 covers 17 residues. Germline loops: CDR1 LGHNA, CDR2 YNFKEQ. CDR3 amino acids: CASSRSPRGETNTEAFF. CDR3 DNA: TGTGCCAGCAGCCGCAGCCCCCGGGGGGAGACGAACACTGAAGCTTTCTTT.

The chain is built from TRBV19 and TRBJ1-2; weak D call: TRBD1 (5 bases). Per the germline V gene, CDR1 is LNHDA and CDR2 is SQIVND (reference sequence). The CDR3 consists of 13 residues. V shed 8 bases and J shed 8 bases, with 18 bases lying between them. The CDR3 bases are TGTGCCAGTCGTCACGGGGGAGGGACGGGCTACACCTTC. It encodes CASRHGGGTGYTF.

The chain carries TRBV5-5 and TRBJ1-4, with no clear D. Germline CDR1 is SGHKS and CDR2 is YYEKEE (reference sequence). The ends were cut back, 4 bases at V and 1 base at J, with 8 bases in the middle. The CDR3 consists of 14 residues. The CDR3 here is CASSNRVTNEKLFF. In nucleotides, the CDR3 is TGTGCCAGCAGCAACAGAGTAACTAATGAAAAACTGTTTTTT.

The chain links TRBV7-9 to TRBJ2-7; D remains ambiguous. V dropped 1 base and J dropped 5 bases, with 3 bases sitting between them. The CDR3 consists of 11 residues. Germline CDR1 SEHNR, CDR2 FQNEAQ (reference sequence). The CDR3, as DNA: TGTGCCAGCAGCTTAGTCGACGAGCAGTACTTC. Protein product: CASSLVDEQYF.

The chain employs TRBV19 and TRBJ2-6, with unresolved D. The CDR3 is 15 residues long. Trimming shortened V by 3 bases and J by 0 bases, and 6 bases separated the two germline ends. Germline CDR1 and CDR2: LNHDA and SQIVND (reference sequence). The CDR3 nucleotides read TGTGCCAGTAGTATGCACGGCTCTGGGGCCAACGTCCTGACTTTC. Its translation is CASSMHGSGANVLTF.

The chain has TRBV6-5 and TRBJ2-5, with D possibly matching TRBD2 (5 bases). The germline V and J ends were trimmed by 6 bases and 5 bases, with 7 bases remaining between them. Germline CDR1 and CDR2: MNHEY and SVGAGI. This CDR3 region has 11 residues. Here the CDR3 DNA reads TGTGCCAGCAGCCCGGGGGAGACCCAGTACTTC. This gives the protein CASSPGETQYF.

Only a few counts were recorded for this clone. The V gene is TRBV6-5, the J gene TRBJ1-3, with 9 positions matching TRBD1. After removal of 4 bases from V and 0 bases from J, the junction contained 4 bases not matched to a gene. From germline, CDR1 is MNHEY and CDR2 SVGAGI. The CDR3 extends over 16 amino acids. The CDR3 DNA reads TGTGCCAGCAGTTTCGAGGGACAGGGCTCTGGAAACACCATATATTTT. Protein: CASSFEGQGSGNTIYF.

The rearrangement joins TRBV28 to TRBJ1-5; TRBD1 agrees at 8 bases. CDR3 length equals 14 residues. CDR1 is MDHEN, CDR2 SYDVKM, per germline. The junction had 2 bases not matched to a gene; V was cut back by 2 bases and J by 5 bases. CDR3 residues: CASSLQGAHQPQHF. CDR3 DNA sequence: TGTGCCAGCAGTTTACAGGGGGCCCATCAGCCCCAGCATTTT.

V gene TRBV29-1 combines with J gene TRBJ1-2; D might be TRBD1 (5 bases). Trimming removed 2 bases from V and 3 bases from J, with 7 bases in between. From germline, CDR1 is SQVTM and CDR2 ANQGSEA. The CDR3 runs to 12 residues. The CDR3 DNA reads TGCAGCGTTGAATGGGGGGACTATGGCTACACCTTC. Its protein product is CSVEWGDYGYTF.

The chain couples TRBV30 to TRBJ2-1, with D perhaps matching TRBD1 (6 bases). Per germline, CDR1 GTSNPN and CDR2 SVGIG (reference sequence). Trimming stripped 5 bases from V and 7 bases from J, with 15 bases between. This CDR3 is 13 amino acids long. CDR3 region: CAWSMDRTNEQFF. The CDR3 nucleotides are TGTGCCTGGTCCATGGACAGAACGAATGAGCAGTTCTTC.

This chain uses TRBV2 with TRBJ1-6; possible D gene TRBD1, 6 bases. The CDR3 has 14 residues. Germline-derived CDR1 and CDR2 are SNHLY and FYNNEI. Trimming removed 5 bases at V and 9 bases at J, with 14 bases between. CDR3 amino acids: CASSPGHSSSPLHF. In nucleotides, the CDR3 is TGTGCCAGCAGTCCGGGACATAGTTCTTCACCCCTCCACTTT.

The DNA for the CDR3 is TGCGCCAGCAGCCCCCGGGACACTACTAATGAAAAACTGTTTTTT. Amino acids: CASSPRDTTNEKLFF. This chain uses TRBV5-1 with TRBJ1-4; TRBD1 might be the D (6 bases). The CDR3 extends over 15 amino acids. V was trimmed by 4 bases and J by 2 bases, leaving 12 bases between them. Germline-derived CDR1 and CDR2 are SGHRS and YFSETQ.

This chain connects TRBV5-4 to TRBJ1-2, with D unresolved. The germline V gene has CDR1 SGHNT and CDR2 YYREEE (reference sequence). The CDR3 consists of 14 residues. V gave up 0 bases and J gave up 6 bases, with 12 bases separating them. CDR3 protein: CASSLAGGMDGYTF. The CDR3 DNA reads TGTGCCAGCAGCTTGGCGGGTGGTATGGATGGCTACACCTTC.